A single sample gave rise to the 7 T cell receptor beta chains below, sequenced in a study of early T cells in non-severe SARS-CoV-2 infection. TCRdb passed the 5' RACE reads through MiXCR, listing each CDR3 protein once. The table includes thousands of distinct CDR3 sequences, around 4.8% detected once. Source material: whole blood. The receptor source for this set is an adult who was a healthcare worker with PCR-confirmed SARS-CoV-2 infection or an uninfected control (not recorded which).

The CDR3 sequence is CASSSLGYWQFF. In nucleotides, the CDR3 is TGTGCCAGCAGTTCCCTAGGGTACTGGCAGTTCTTC. This chain joins TRBV28 and TRBJ2-1; no definite D call. CDR3 length equals 12 residues. Trimming cost V 4 bases and J 12 bases, with 13 bases left between them. CDR1 and CDR2 (germline): MDHEN, SYDVKM.

This clonotype was seen many times. This rearrangement joins TRBV20-1 to TRBJ2-2; a weak D match, TRBD1 (5 bases). The V gene lost 3 bases and the J gene lost 7 bases, with 6 bases spanning the gap. This CDR3 has 11 amino acids. Germline V lookup: CDR1 DFQATT, CDR2 SNEGSKA (reference sequence). This chain's CDR3 is CSARGRGELFF. The CDR3 DNA is TGCAGTGCTAGGGGGCGCGGGGAGCTGTTTTTT.

This clonotype came up a few times. This chain joins TRBV4-3 and TRBJ1-2; D might be TRBD1 (6 bases). V shed 1 base and J shed 4 bases, with 16 bases lying between them. CDR3 length: 16 residues. From germline, CDR1 is LGHNA and CDR2 YSLEER. The DNA of the CDR3 is TGCGCCAGCAGCCAAGTTGGGGGGCAGGGTGGCTATGGCTACACCTTC. Its translation: CASSQVGGQGGYGYTF.

This clonotype counts as medium-sized (0.01 to 0.1%). This chain joins TRBV4-1 and TRBJ2-1, with 7 positions matching TRBD2. The J segment lost 0 bases and the V segment lost 5 bases, leaving 7 bases of the junction unmatched. Germline assignment: CDR1 MGHRA and CDR2 YSYEKL. CDR3 length equals 16 residues. The CDR3 DNA reads TGCGCCAGCAGCATAGAAGCGGGGAGCTCCTACAATGAGCAGTTCTTC. It codes for CASSIEAGSSYNEQFF.

This clonotype was detected many times. The V and J genes are TRBV6-6 and TRBJ1-5; D gene uncertain. Germline-derived CDR1 and CDR2 are MNHNY and SVGAGI (reference sequence). CDR3 length: 14 residues. The V and J ends lost 9 bases and 8 bases respectively, with 20 bases between them. The CDR3: CASSGEVSSKPQHF. CDR3 coding DNA: TGTGCCAGTAGCGGGGAGGTCAGTTCCAAGCCCCAGCATTTT.

This clonotype was seen repeatedly, ten times or more. The rearrangement joins TRBV19 to TRBJ2-6, with D tentatively TRBD2 (6 bases). Germline V gene sequence: CDR1 LNHDA, CDR2 SQIVND (reference sequence). There are 16 residues in the CDR3. V lost 6 bases and J lost 3, with 15 bases in between. The CDR3 nucleotides read TGTGCCAGTAGACCTGGGAGAGCGGGTGGGGCCAACGTCCTGACTTTC. This codes for CASRPGRAGGANVLTF. Drawing the rest from reference TRBV19 and TRBJ2-6, the complete variable domain is DGGITQSPKYLFRKEGQNVTLSCEQNLNHDAMYWYRQDPGQGLRLIYYSQIVNDFQKGDIAEGYSVSREKKESFPLTVTSAQKNPTAFYLCASRPGRAGGANVLTFGAGSRLTVL.

This clonotype occurred a few times. The chain has TRBV4-1 and TRBJ2-7; D is undetermined. Germline CDR1 MGHRA, CDR2 YSYEKL. The CDR3 is made up of 15 amino acids. V was shortened by 0 bases and J by 7 bases, with 16 bases between the two germline ends. Here the CDR3 DNA reads TGCGCCAGCAGCCAAGATCAGTCAGGCCCGAGGGAGCAGTACTTC. The encoded protein is CASSQDQSGPREQYF.